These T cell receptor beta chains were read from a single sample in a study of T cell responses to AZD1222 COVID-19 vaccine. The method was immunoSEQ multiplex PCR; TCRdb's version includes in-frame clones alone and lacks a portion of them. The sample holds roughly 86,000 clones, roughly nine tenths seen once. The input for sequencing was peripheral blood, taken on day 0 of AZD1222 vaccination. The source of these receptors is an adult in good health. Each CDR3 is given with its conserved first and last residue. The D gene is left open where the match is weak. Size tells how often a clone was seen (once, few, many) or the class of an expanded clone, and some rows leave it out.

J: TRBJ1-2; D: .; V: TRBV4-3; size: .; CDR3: CASSQDRTGYGYTF; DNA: TGCGCCAGCAGCCAAGATCGAACAGGGTATGGCTACACCTTC
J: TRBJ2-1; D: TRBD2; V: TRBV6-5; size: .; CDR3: CASSSGTSVYNEQFF; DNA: TGTGCCAGCAGCTCCGGGACTAGCGTATACAATGAGCAGTTCTTC
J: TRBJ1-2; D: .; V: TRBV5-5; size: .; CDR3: CASSLGRQTYGYTF; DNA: TGTGCCAGCAGCTTGGGTCGTCAGACCTATGGCTACACCTTC
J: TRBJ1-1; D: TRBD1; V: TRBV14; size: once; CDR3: CASSLGTVGAFF; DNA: TGTGCCAGCAGCCTCGGGACAGTTGGGGCTTTCTTT
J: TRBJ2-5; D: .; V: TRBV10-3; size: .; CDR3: CAISEEQGGETQYF; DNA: TGTGCCATCAGTGAGGAACAGGGCGGCGAGACCCAGTACTTC
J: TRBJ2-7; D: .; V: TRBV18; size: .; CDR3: CASSPQGKGEQYF; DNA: TGTGCCAGCTCACCACAGGGTAAGGGCGAGCAGTACTTC
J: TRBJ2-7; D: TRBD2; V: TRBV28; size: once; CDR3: CASRGLAAEQYF; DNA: TGTGCCAGCAGGGGACTAGCGGCCGAGCAGTACTTC
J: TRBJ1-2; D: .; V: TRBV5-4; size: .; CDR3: CASSLGQNYGYTF; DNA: TGTGCCAGCAGCTTGGGCCAAAACTATGGCTACACCTTC
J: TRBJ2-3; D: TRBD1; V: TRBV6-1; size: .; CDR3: CASSDKTGGETDTQYF; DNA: TGTGCCAGCAGTGATAAGACAGGGGGCGAGACAGATACGCAGTATTTT
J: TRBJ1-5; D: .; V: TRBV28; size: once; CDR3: CASSSGDQPQHF; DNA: TGTGCCAGCAGTTCCGGGGATCAGCCCCAGCATTTT
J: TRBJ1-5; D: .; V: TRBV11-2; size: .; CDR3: CASSSQYNQPQHF; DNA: TGTGCCAGCAGCTCACAGTACAATCAGCCCCAGCATTTT
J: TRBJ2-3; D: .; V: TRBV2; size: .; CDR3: CATQYGVSTATDTQYF; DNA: TGTGCCACCCAGTACGGGGTTAGCACAGCCACAGATACGCAGTATTTT
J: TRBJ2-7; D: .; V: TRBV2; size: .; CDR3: CASSESPHNYEQYF; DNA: TGTGCCAGCAGTGAATCCCCGCACAATTACGAGCAGTACTTC
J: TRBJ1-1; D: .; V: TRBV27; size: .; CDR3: CASSTLNTEAFF; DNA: TGTGCCAGCAGTACCTTGAACACTGAAGCTTTCTTT
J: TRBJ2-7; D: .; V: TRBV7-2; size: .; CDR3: CASSRQVYEQYF; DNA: TGTGCCAGCAGCCGACAGGTGTACGAGCAGTACTTC
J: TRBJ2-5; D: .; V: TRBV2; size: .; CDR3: CASSLVETQYF; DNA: TGTGCCAGCTCCCTAGTAGAGACCCAGTACTTC